This TCR beta chain came from a study of T-cell reconstitution after alpha-beta-depleted transplantation in children. The authors prepared the TCRbeta library with unique molecular identifiers. TCRdb recomputed calls from the PCR reads with MiXCR, one row per CDR3 protein. The top ten hold less than 5% of the sample, which has hundreds of thousands of distinct CDR3 sequences, roughly a tenth seen once. Only a few counts were recorded for this clonotype. The CDR3 runs 13 residues. Germline V CDR1 and CDR2: GTSNPN, SVGIG (reference sequence). The TCR comes from a human donor who donated a stem cell graft to a child with acute myeloid leukemia. The source material was PBMCs from the stem cell graft donor, sampled from the stem cell graft. The chain recombines TRBV30 with TRBJ2-1; a possible D gene is TRBD2 (6 bases). CDR3 region: CAAREFSYNEQFF. Written as DNA, the CDR3 is TGTGCGGCACGGGAGTTCTCCTACAATGAGCAGTTCTTC.